The 27 T cell receptor beta chains below all came from one sample that was sequenced in a study of PD-1 blockade in classical Hodgkin lymphoma. The table came from immunoSEQ multiplex PCR; TCRdb's copy has only in-frame clones and leaves some out. This sample has approximately 8,400 clones, with 86% found just once. There was relapse after autologous stem cell transplantation in every patient, and there was variation in brentuximab vedotin exposure. Purification of CD4+ T cells from thawed PBMCs was performed via magnetic negative selection. Sequences were derived from CD4+ T cells from blood, sampled at baseline. The receptors were sampled from a human donor with classical Hodgkin lymphoma.

The rearrangement uses TRBV5-1 and TRBJ1-5; D is perhaps TRBD1 (6 bases). V was clipped by 0 bases and J by 6 bases, with 16 bases between them. This CDR3 has 16 amino acids. CDR1 SGHRS and CDR2 YFSETQ come from the germline V gene. CDR3 residues: CASSLGHGGAGQPQHF. CDR3 coding DNA: TGCGCCAGCAGCTTGGGGCACGGGGGCGCGGGTCAGCCCCAGCATTTT.

This clone was seen a single time. This chain joins TRBV7-8 and TRBJ2-2; 7 nucleotides align to TRBD1. Germline V gives CDR1 SGHVS, CDR2 FQNEAQ. J was trimmed by 7 bases and V by 0 bases; bases with no gene match: 2. The CDR3 length is 14 residues. The chain's CDR3 is CASSLAGGVGELFF. CDR3 DNA sequence: TGTGCCAGCAGCTTAGCAGGGGGCGTCGGGGAGCTGTTTTTT. Full variable domain (missing parts from reference TRBV7-8 and TRBJ2-2): GAGVSQSPRYKVAKRGQDVALRCDPISGHVSLFWYQQALGQGPEFLTYFQNEAQLDKSGLPSDRFFAERPEGSVSTLKIQRTQQEDSAVYLCASSLAGGVGELFFGEGSRLTVL.

The chain joins TRBV4-2 to TRBJ2-1, with D possibly TRBD1 on 6 matching bases. Trimming stripped 0 bases from V and 3 bases from J, with 12 bases between. The CDR3 contains 16 residues. In germline, CDR1 is LGHNA, CDR2 YNFKEQ. CDR3 sequence (DNA): TGTGCCAGCAGCCAAGATTTTTTACAGGGCTACAATGAGCAGTTCTTC. It yields the protein CASSQDFLQGYNEQFF.

This sequence joins TRBV28 and TRBJ1-1; no clear D. Germline-derived CDR1 and CDR2 are MDHEN and SYDVKM. The CDR3 covers 15 residues. Between the trimmed V and J ends, which lost 5 bases and 1 base, there was a span of 14 bases. This chain's CDR3 is CASSLIFSSNTEAFF. DNA for the CDR3: TGTGCCAGCAGTCTAATTTTTTCTTCGAACACTGAAGCTTTCTTT.

This chain connects TRBV7-8 to TRBJ1-1, with D uncertain. CDR1 SGHVS and CDR2 FQNEAQ come from the germline V gene. This CDR3 has 14 residues. Trimming stripped 5 bases from V and 6 bases from J, with 16 bases between. CDR3: CASSNPQVFSEAFF. The CDR3, as DNA: TGTGCCAGCAGCAACCCCCAGGTTTTCTCTGAAGCTTTCTTT.

The chain is built from TRBV6-4 and TRBJ1-5; the D gene is possibly TRBD1 (5 bases). CDR1 and CDR2 from the germline V gene are MRHNA and SNTAGT. V was pared by 6 bases and J by 0 bases, with 24 bases between. The CDR3 loop spans 19 amino acids. The CDR3 DNA follows: TGTGCCAGCAGGAGGGCACTACGTCAACAGGAAGATAGCAATCAGCCCCAGCATTTT. The encoded protein is CASRRALRQQEDSNQPQHF.

The chain is built from TRBV27 and TRBJ2-7; 7 positions match TRBD1. V gave up 5 bases and J gave up 1 base; unmatched junction bases: 5. The CDR3 is made up of 14 amino acids. The germline V gene encodes CDR1 MNHEY and CDR2 SMNVEV (reference sequence). DNA for the CDR3: TGTGCCAGCAGTCCCTTGACAGGGTCCTACGAGCAGTACTTC. Translation: CASSPLTGSYEQYF.

The chain has TRBV9 and TRBJ2-1; 7 bases fit TRBD1. Trimming took 0 bases from V and 9 from J; bases not matched to a gene: 12. Germline assignment: CDR1 SGDLS and CDR2 YYNGEE. The CDR3 spans 16 residues. CDR3 residues: CASSVEQGDPKVEQFF. DNA for the CDR3: TGTGCCAGCAGCGTAGAGCAGGGGGACCCAAAAGTTGAGCAGTTCTTC.

This clone came up a few times. The rearrangement joins TRBV4-2 to TRBJ1-6, with D tentatively TRBD1 (5 bases). The CDR3 is 17 residues long. Per germline, CDR1 LGHNA and CDR2 YNFKEQ. The V gene lost 0 bases and the J gene lost 8 bases, with 17 bases spanning the gap. CDR3 loop: CASSQESSAGRDSPLHF. CDR3 DNA sequence: TGTGCCAGCAGCCAAGAGTCTTCGGCAGGGCGGGATTCACCCCTCCACTTT.

CDR3 sequence reads: CASSQDSAGPRAFF. DNA for the CDR3: TGCGCCAGCAGCCAAGATTCGGCAGGGCCTCGAGCTTTCTTT. The V gene is TRBV4-3, the J gene TRBJ1-1, with a possible D match to TRBD1 (5 bases). Germline CDR1 reads LGHNA; CDR2 reads YSLEER. With 0 bases removed from V and 10 bases from J, the gap between germline ends came to 15 bases. The CDR3 sequence is 14 residues long.

This clone has a single count. The genes are TRBV7-8 and TRBJ2-2; D gene unclear. Germline CDR1 and CDR2: SGHVS and FQNEAQ. CDR3 length equals 14 residues. The ends were cut back, 0 bases at V and 1 base at J, with 3 bases in the middle. The CDR3 region is CASSLAGNTGELFF. The CDR3 DNA sequence: TGTGCCAGCAGCTTAGCTGGGAACACCGGGGAGCTGTTTTTT.

The chain combines TRBV7-8 with TRBJ1-3; 7 bases are shared with TRBD1. The junction had 15 bases not matched to a gene; V was cut back by 5 bases and J by 5 bases. The CDR3 length is 17 residues. Germline lookup yields CDR1 SGHVS and CDR2 FQNEAQ. CDR3 region: CASSPITGTASRNTIYF. In DNA form, the CDR3 reads TGTGCCAGCAGCCCCATAACCGGGACAGCTAGCCGAAACACCATATATTTT.

The CDR3 sequence is CASSSDRGGYTF. The CDR3 DNA reads as TGTGCCAGCAGCTCCGACAGGGGTGGCTACACCTTC. The chain joins TRBV7-9 to TRBJ1-2; TRBD1 matches at 8 bases. This CDR3 is built from 12 residues. In germline, CDR1 is SEHNR, CDR2 FQNEAQ (reference sequence). The V and J ends lost 4 bases and 7 bases, in that order; junction bases with no gene match: 2.

The V call is TRBV5-6, the J call TRBJ2-5; D possibly uses TRBD1 or TRBD2 (6 bases each). This CDR3 is 16 amino acids long. CDR1 is SGHDT, CDR2 YYEEEE, per germline. Trimming took off 2 bases at V and 3 bases at J, with 17 bases between the two ends. The CDR3 DNA follows: TGTGCCAGCAGCTTTAGGGGGGTTACACCAAAAGAGACCCAGTACTTC. This gives the protein CASSFRGVTPKETQYF. The full variable domain, rest sourced from reference TRBV5-6 and TRBJ2-5, is DAGVTQSPTHLIKTRGQQVTLRCSPKSGHDTVSWYQQALGQGPQFIFQYYEEEERQRGNFPDRFSGHQFPNYSSELNVNALLLGDSALYLCASSFRGVTPKETQYFGPGTRLLVL.

V is TRBV14 and J is TRBJ2-3; D possibly corresponds to TRBD1 (5 bases). V was shortened by 4 bases and J by 2 bases, with 16 bases between the two germline ends. The CDR3 loop spans 16 amino acids. CDR1 and CDR2 (germline): SGHDN, FVKESK. The CDR3 loop is CASSPAGNPLTDTQYF. DNA for the CDR3: TGTGCCAGCAGCCCCGCAGGGAATCCCCTCACAGATACGCAGTATTTT.

This clone occurred once. The V gene is TRBV9, the J gene TRBJ1-3; D is undetermined. Germline V gene sequence: CDR1 SGDLS, CDR2 YYNGEE. With 4 bases removed from V and 3 bases from J, the gap between germline ends came to 14 bases. The CDR3 consists of 15 residues. CDR3 DNA sequence: TGTGCCAGCAGCTCTAGGCAGGAGGGTGGAAACACCATATATTTT. Protein product: CASSSRQEGGNTIYF.

The rearrangement uses TRBV11-2 and TRBJ1-3, with 9 bases lining up with TRBD1. The length of the CDR3 is 19 residues. Germline-derived CDR1 and CDR2 are SGHAT and FQNNGV. Unmatched junction bases numbered 12, after V lost 3 bases and J lost 0 bases. CDR3: CASSFRRGTGQGSGNTIYF. The CDR3 DNA is TGTGCCAGCAGCTTTCGCCGCGGGACGGGACAGGGCTCTGGAAACACCATATATTTT.

The V gene is TRBV5-1, the J gene TRBJ2-5; 11 bases are a match to TRBD2. CDR3 length equals 17 residues. The trim removed 0 bases at V and 1 base at J, leaving 5 bases unmatched. The germline CDR1 and CDR2 sequences are SGHRS and YFSETQ. As DNA, the CDR3 is TGCGCCAGCAGCTTGGGACTAGCGGGGACTCTCCAAGAGACCCAGTACTTC. Its translation: CASSLGLAGTLQETQYF.

The DNA of the CDR3 is TGTGCCAGCAGCTTAGGTGGATCACAGGGGCGTAATGAGCAGTTCTTC. Translated, it gives CASSLGGSQGRNEQFF. The genes are TRBV11-1 and TRBJ2-1; 7 positions match TRBD1. V was pared by 1 base and J by 7 bases, with 10 bases of the junction left unmatched. The germline gives CDR1 SGHAT, CDR2 FQDESV (reference sequence). CDR3 length: 16 residues.

This chain joins TRBV21-1 and TRBJ2-1; TRBD2, as called in the table, went unchecked against the DNA. TRBV21-1 is marked as a pseudogene. The CDR3 spans 19 residues. Written as DNA, the CDR3 is TGTGCCAGCAGCAAAGAGGCGGGGGCCGTAGCGGGAATATACAATGAGCAGTTCTTC. Translation: CASSKEAGAVAGIYNEQFF.

This clone has a single count. The J gene is TRBJ2-3, the V gene TRBV19; the D is unclear. V gave up 3 bases and J gave up 6 bases, with 4 bases separating them. This CDR3 region has 11 residues. Germline V gene lookup returns CDR1 LNHDA and CDR2 SQIVND (reference sequence). The CDR3 is CASSMTDTQYF. In DNA form, the CDR3 reads TGTGCCAGTAGTATGACGGATACGCAGTATTTT.

This sequence joins TRBV5-1 and TRBJ2-5; D not certain. With 0 bases removed from V and 0 bases from J, the gap between germline ends came to 12 bases. Germline V gives CDR1 SGHRS, CDR2 YFSETQ. CDR3 length equals 16 residues. The CDR3 DNA is TGCGCCAGCAGCTTGGCCAGGAGCTCGTACCAAGAGACCCAGTACTTC. This sequence encodes CASSLARSSYQETQYF.

The chain links TRBV5-8 to TRBJ2-7; D gene ambiguous. V gave up 0 bases and J gave up 3 bases, with 13 bases separating them. Germline-derived CDR1 and CDR2 are SGHTS and YDEGEE. This CDR3 comprises 15 residues. CDR3 DNA sequence: TGTGCCAGCAGCTTGGGTACGGGTGTCGTCTACGAGCAGTACTTC. Translated, it gives CASSLGTGVVYEQYF.

The chain joins TRBV19 to TRBJ2-1; a weak D match, TRBD1 (5 bases). Germline loops: CDR1 LNHDA, CDR2 SQIVND (reference sequence). The CDR3 has 13 residues. Trimming removed 7 bases from V and 11 bases from J, with 18 bases in between. CDR3 bases: TGTGCCAGTAAAAAGCAGGGTACGTGGCAGCAGTTCTTC. It codes for CASKKQGTWQQFF.

The rearrangement joins TRBV10-1 to TRBJ1-2, with no clear D. This CDR3 contains 13 residues. V was clipped by 0 bases and J by 0 bases, with 2 bases between them. Germline CDR1 WNHNN, CDR2 SYGVQD (reference sequence). The CDR3 loop reads CASSESTNYGYTF. The CDR3 DNA is TGCGCCAGCAGTGAGTCGACTAACTATGGCTACACCTTC.

The rearrangement joins TRBV30 to TRBJ2-3, with 7 bases lining up with TRBD1. The CDR3 contains 14 residues. V gave up 0 bases and J gave up 6 bases; unmatched junction bases: 6. Germline V gene data show CDR1 as GTSNPN and CDR2 as SVGIG (reference sequence). The CDR3 DNA reads as TGTGCCTGGAGTGTTGGACAGGTTAGGGATACGCAGTATTTT. As protein: CAWSVGQVRDTQYF.

Here the CDR3 reads CASSLGLAPSSYNEQFF. CDR3 DNA sequence: TGTGCCAGCAGCTTAGGGCTAGCGCCAAGCTCCTACAATGAGCAGTTCTTC. This rearrangement joins TRBV11-3 to TRBJ2-1; weak D call: TRBD2 (6 bases). This CDR3 is built from 17 residues. V shed 1 base and J shed 0 bases, with 13 bases lying between them. The germline V gene has CDR1 SGHNT and CDR2 YENEEA.